Each of the 32 T cell receptor beta chains below was sequenced from the same sample in a study of identical twins. A single record per CDR3 protein comes from TCRdb applying MiXCR to the 5' RACE reads. Among 460,000 or so distinct CDR3 sequences listed, more than 13% were seen once. This sample was shared with a second study, whose subject was yellow fever vaccine responses in identical twins.

Sequencing input: CD4+ T cells sorted from blood. The receptors come from a woman between 18 and 29 years old in good health.

The rearrangement links TRBV28 to TRBJ2-1, with no clear D. CDR3 length equals 15 residues. Trimming cost V 1 base and J 5 bases, with 12 bases left between them. CDR1 and CDR2 (germline): MDHEN, SYDVKM. The CDR3 region has the DNA TGTGCCAGCAGTTTATATGGCAGAGTAAACAATGAGCAGTTCTTC. Translated, it gives CASSLYGRVNNEQFF.

The genes are TRBV20-1 and TRBJ2-2, with 9 bases identical to TRBD1. CDR1 and CDR2 from the germline V gene are DFQATT and SNEGSKA (reference sequence). Unmatched junction bases numbered 10, after V lost 3 bases and J lost 5 bases. This CDR3 comprises 16 residues. The CDR3, as DNA: TGCAGTGCTAGGGGGAGGGGACAGGGAAGAACCGGGGAGCTGTTTTTT. This translates into CSARGRGQGRTGELFF.

Only a few counts were recorded for this clonotype. The chain uses TRBV28 and TRBJ2-7; 15 nucleotides agree with TRBD2. Germline loops: CDR1 MDHEN, CDR2 SYDVKM. The CDR3 has 19 amino acids. Germline trimming cut 5 bases from V and 2 bases from J; bases unmatched to any gene: 13. As DNA, the CDR3 is TGTGCCAGCAGTGGAAGTGGACTAGCGGGAGGGCCGGGCGCCTACGAGCAGTACTTC. Its protein is CASSGSGLAGGPGAYEQYF.

This clonotype was picked up many times. V usage is TRBV10-3 and J usage is TRBJ2-3; D is ambiguous. Germline V gene data show CDR1 as ENHRY and CDR2 as SYGVKD. The CDR3 sequence is 13 residues long. Trimming took 6 bases from V and 0 from J, leaving 7 bases between them. CDR3 nucleotides: TGTGCCATCAGGGATACTAGCACAGATACGCAGTATTTT. Protein product: CAIRDTSTDTQYF.

This clonotype was detected only a few times. This sequence joins TRBV5-1 and TRBJ2-1, with D maybe TRBD1 (6 bases). V lost 2 bases to trimming and J lost 9 bases, with 15 bases between them. CDR3 length equals 14 residues. The germline V gene encodes CDR1 SGHRS and CDR2 YFSETQ. CDR3 nucleotides: TGCGCCAGCAGCTTTGGATCCCTGGGGGCTGAGCAGTTCTTC. It codes for CASSFGSLGAEQFF.

The chain couples TRBV3-1 to TRBJ1-1, with 10 nucleotides matching TRBD1. V was clipped by 6 bases and J by 5 bases; unmatched bases: 9. CDR3 size: 15 residues. Germline CDR1 and CDR2: LGHDT and YNNKEL (reference sequence). Written as DNA, the CDR3 is TGTGCCAGCAGTGAGACAGGGGGCCAGGAGACTGAAGCTTTCTTT. This gives the protein CASSETGGQETEAFF.

The table lists this clonotype with a few counts. CDR3 in amino acids: CASSFQHLNTGELFF. The CDR3 DNA reads TGTGCCAGCAGTTTCCAACATCTGAACACCGGGGAGCTGTTTTTT. The chain recombines TRBV28 with TRBJ2-2; unclear D gene. The CDR3 runs 15 residues. V lost 3 bases and J 1 base, leaving 9 bases between the germline ends. Germline loops: CDR1 MDHEN, CDR2 SYDVKM.

The chain joins TRBV12-3 or TRBV12-4 to TRBJ2-1; D unresolved. CDR3 length: 13 amino acids. V lost 2 bases to trimming and J lost 7 bases, with 9 bases between them. CDR3 region: CASSLYSANEQFF. The CDR3 DNA is TGTGCCAGCAGTTTATATAGTGCGAATGAGCAGTTCTTC.

This clonotype was detected a few times. The rearrangement joins TRBV27 to TRBJ2-1, with D tentatively TRBD1 (6 bases). Germline V lookup: CDR1 MNHEY, CDR2 SMNVEV (reference sequence). Trimming removed 5 bases at V and 2 bases at J, with 13 bases between. CDR3 length: 15 residues. The CDR3 region is CASSRRDIAYNEQFF. The CDR3 DNA reads as TGTGCCAGCAGTCGCCGGGACATCGCCTACAATGAGCAGTTCTTC.

The chain couples TRBV5-6 to TRBJ2-7; D gene ambiguous. Germline V CDR1 and CDR2: SGHDT, YYEEEE. The CDR3 has 13 amino acids. Trimming removed 2 bases from V and 2 bases from J, with 8 bases in between. CDR3 residues: CASSFSGTYEQYF. The CDR3 nucleotides are TGTGCCAGCAGCTTCTCTGGGACCTACGAGCAGTACTTC.

This clonotype was observed many times. The chain combines TRBV5-6 with TRBJ1-2; D is possibly TRBD1 (5 bases). This CDR3 comprises 14 residues. V was pared by 4 bases and J by 4 bases, with 14 bases between. The V gene's germline CDR1 is SGHDT and CDR2 YYEEEE. The CDR3 protein is CASSIYRDGYGYTF. CDR3 nucleotide sequence: TGTGCCAGCAGCATATACCGGGACGGCTATGGCTACACCTTC.

A note on this clonotype: Being one base from a much bigger clone, this may be a read error. The rearrangement joins TRBV29-1 to TRBJ2-5; 10 nucleotides match TRBD1. CDR1 SQVTM and CDR2 ANQGSEA come from the germline V gene. The CDR3 contains 13 residues. V shed 4 bases, J shed 5 bases, and the junction held 4 bases outside the gene matches. CDR3 region: CSVAGTGDETQYF. CDR3 DNA sequence: TGCAGCGTTGCGGGGACAGGGGACGAGACCCAGTACTTC.

This clonotype was seen repeatedly, ten times or more. In nucleotides, the CDR3 is TGCGCCAGCAGCCAAGACATAGGGTTATCTGAAGCTTTCTTT. This codes for CASSQDIGLSEAFF. The V gene is TRBV4-3, the J gene TRBJ1-1; no firm D call. From germline, CDR1 is LGHNA and CDR2 YSLEER. The V end was cut by 0 bases, the J end by 6 bases, with 11 bases between. There are 14 residues in the CDR3.

This clonotype was observed a few times. The rearrangement uses TRBV29-1 and TRBJ2-3, with no clear D. The V gene lost 4 bases and the J gene lost 4 bases, with 12 bases spanning the gap. CDR1 and CDR2 from the germline V gene are SQVTM and ANQGSEA. There are 13 residues in the CDR3. The CDR3 region has the DNA TGCAGCGTTGTTGGTGGCTACCCAGATACGCAGTATTTT. Translation gives CSVVGGYPDTQYF.

The sample holds a few counts of this clonotype. The V and J genes are TRBV18 and TRBJ2-7; 8 bases agree with TRBD2. Trimming took 3 bases from V and 4 from J; bases not matched to a gene: 8. Germline V gene data show CDR1 as KGHSH and CDR2 as LQKENI. The CDR3 consists of 15 residues. Written as DNA, the CDR3 is TGTGCCAGCTCACCGCCGGGACTAGGAAGGTACGAGCAGTACTTC. Encoded protein: CASSPPGLGRYEQYF.

V usage is TRBV3-1 and J usage is TRBJ2-7; D gene ambiguous. In germline, CDR1 is LGHDT, CDR2 YNNKEL (reference sequence). The CDR3 has 15 residues. The germline V and J ends were trimmed by 0 bases and 4 bases, with 13 bases remaining between them. CDR3 protein: CASSQDLGTPYEQYF. CDR3 DNA: TGTGCCAGCAGCCAAGATCTTGGAACCCCGTACGAGCAGTACTTC.

This clonotype was counted many times. V and J are TRBV12-3 or TRBV12-4 and TRBJ2-1; weak D call: TRBD2 (5 bases). Trimming removed 6 bases from V and 8 bases from J, with 11 bases in between. This CDR3 spans 12 amino acids. The DNA of the CDR3 is TGTGCCAGCAGCTCCGAGGGATATGAGCAGTTCTTC. Translation gives CASSSEGYEQFF.

This chain connects TRBV3-1 to TRBJ2-1; D gene ambiguous. CDR3 size: 14 residues. Trimming took off 0 bases at V and 7 bases at J, with 10 bases between the two ends. Germline CDR1 and CDR2: LGHDT and YNNKEL (reference sequence). CDR3 DNA sequence: TGTGCCAGCAGCCAAGATTTCAGGACGAATGAGCAGTTCTTC. As protein: CASSQDFRTNEQFF.

This clonotype came up a few times. The genes are TRBV6-2 or TRBV6-3 and TRBJ2-7; possibly TRBD2 for D (5 bases). The CDR3 has 12 amino acids. V was cut by 2 bases and J by 6 bases, with 8 bases left in between. Germline V CDR1 and CDR2: MNHEY, SVGEGT. The CDR3 coding sequence is TGTGCCAGCAGTTACCCAACTAGCGAGCAGTACTTC. Translation: CASSYPTSEQYF.

This clonotype was picked up many times. CDR3 coding DNA: TGTGCCAGCAGCTCAGCGGCCCGGGGGGACACCGGGGAGCTGTTTTTT. This sequence encodes CASSSAARGDTGELFF. The J gene is TRBJ2-2, the V gene TRBV7-9; 7 nucleotides match TRBD2. J lost 3 bases, V lost 4 bases, and 8 bases had no gene match. This CDR3 is 16 amino acids long. Germline CDR1 reads SEHNR; CDR2 reads FQNEAQ (reference sequence).

The J gene is TRBJ2-5, the V gene TRBV29-1; TRBD1 agrees at 10 bases. The germline V gene encodes CDR1 SQVTM and CDR2 ANQGSEA. This CDR3 comprises 13 residues. V gave up 7 bases and J gave up 7 bases; unmatched junction bases: 9. The CDR3 region has the DNA TGCAGCGCCATGACAGGGGGCGAGGGGACCCAGTACTTC. It encodes CSAMTGGEGTQYF.

This clonotype has only a few counts. V usage is TRBV20-1 and J usage is TRBJ1-6, with TRBD1 identical over 8 bases. The CDR3 has 20 residues. Germline-derived CDR1 and CDR2 are DFQATT and SNEGSKA (reference sequence). The V and J ends lost 0 bases and 9 bases, in that order; junction bases with no gene match: 22. CDR3 DNA: TGCAGTGCTAGAGATGACGGGGGCAGGGGGCGATCCTCGTCGGGTTCACCCCTCCACTTT. It is translated as CSARDDGGRGRSSSGSPLHF.

This clonotype was seen only a few times. This sequence joins TRBV28 and TRBJ2-1; TRBD2 matches 9 bases. Germline-derived CDR1 and CDR2 are MDHEN and SYDVKM. There are 16 residues in the CDR3. J lost 6 bases, V lost 4 bases, and 10 bases had no gene match. The CDR3 loop is CASSSPRSGRSNEQFF. The DNA of the CDR3 is TGTGCCAGCAGTTCTCCCCGGAGCGGGAGGTCCAATGAGCAGTTCTTC.

This chain links TRBV20-1 with TRBJ2-7; the D is unclear. V was trimmed by 6 bases and J by 3 bases, leaving 18 bases between them. From germline, CDR1 is DFQATT and CDR2 SNEGSKA (reference sequence). The CDR3 is 14 amino acids. The DNA of the CDR3 is TGCAGTGCCCTCCGTTGGGCGGTTAACTACGAGCAGTACTTC. It codes for CSALRWAVNYEQYF.

As DNA, the CDR3 is TGTGCCAGCTCCAATTTGGGCACCGGGGAGCTGTTTTTT. Amino acids: CASSNLGTGELFF. The rearrangement joins TRBV6-1 to TRBJ2-2; D not resolved. V gave up 8 bases and J gave up 4 bases, with 11 bases separating them. Germline lookup yields CDR1 MNHNS and CDR2 SASEGT. This CDR3 comprises 13 residues.

This clonotype has ten or more counts. The chain is built from TRBV7-2 and TRBJ2-3; no reliable D call. V was shortened by 3 bases and J by 0 bases, with 4 bases between the two germline ends. Germline V gene data show CDR1 as SGHTA and CDR2 as FQGNSA. The CDR3 covers 13 residues. Here the CDR3 reads CASSFASTDTQYF. CDR3 DNA sequence: TGTGCCAGCAGCTTTGCTAGCACAGATACGCAGTATTTT.

The chain is built from TRBV7-2 and TRBJ2-5; D perhaps matches TRBD2 (5 bases). Germline-derived CDR1 and CDR2 are SGHTA and FQGNSA. The V end lost 5 bases, the J end lost 4 bases, and 11 bases lay between the germline ends. This CDR3 has 13 residues. DNA of the CDR3: TGTGCCAGCAGCCCAGGACTGTCAGAGACCCAGTACTTC. This sequence encodes CASSPGLSETQYF.

The V call is TRBV11-2, the J call TRBJ2-1; 11 nucleotides match TRBD1. CDR1 is SGHAT, CDR2 FQNNGV, per germline. This CDR3 has 14 amino acids. Germline trimming cut 2 bases from V and 8 bases from J; bases unmatched to any gene: 2. CDR3 residues: CASSLRTGGYEQFF. The DNA of the CDR3 is TGTGCCAGCAGCTTACGGACAGGGGGCTATGAGCAGTTCTTC.

The rearrangement uses TRBV28 and TRBJ2-1; D ambiguous. Germline assignment: CDR1 MDHEN and CDR2 SYDVKM. V was shortened by 10 bases and J by 0 bases, with 16 bases between the two germline ends. The CDR3 loop spans 15 amino acids. CDR3 coding DNA: TGTGCCACCGTCGAGTCTGCGAGCTCCTACAATGAGCAGTTCTTC. It specifies CATVESASSYNEQFF. Full variable domain (rest looked up from reference TRBV28 and TRBJ2-1): DVKVTQSSRYLVKRTGEKVFLECVQDMDHENMFWYRQDPGLGLRLIYFSYDVKMKEKGDIPEGYSVSREKKERFSLILESASTNQTSMYLCATVESASSYNEQFFGPGTRLTVL.

The chain has TRBV5-5 and TRBJ2-1; D possibly matches TRBD1 or TRBD2 (5 bases each). Germline CDR1 SGHKS, CDR2 YYEKEE (reference sequence). V lost 5 bases and J 10 bases, leaving 22 bases between the germline ends. The CDR3 length is 15 residues. The CDR3 DNA is TGTGCCAGCAGACCACAGGTCCGGCTAGCATACGAGCAGTTCTTC. Translation gives CASRPQVRLAYEQFF.

The chain joins TRBV24-1 to TRBJ1-2; the D is unclear. V was pared by 5 bases and J by 4 bases, with 10 bases between. CDR1 and CDR2 (germline): KGHDR, SFDVKD. The CDR3 covers 13 residues. The CDR3 bases are TGTGCCACCAGTGTCGGCAGTGGCTATGGCTACACCTTC. Translation gives CATSVGSGYGYTF.

This sequence joins TRBV3-1 and TRBJ2-5, with a tentative D call TRBD2 (6 bases). The CDR3 is 12 residues long. Trimming shortened V by 10 bases and J by 5 bases, and 14 bases separated the two germline ends. The germline CDR1 and CDR2 sequences are LGHDT and YNNKEL (reference sequence). As DNA, the CDR3 is TGTGCCACCCGGACTGGGGGGGAGACCCAGTACTTC. Encoded protein: CATRTGGETQYF.